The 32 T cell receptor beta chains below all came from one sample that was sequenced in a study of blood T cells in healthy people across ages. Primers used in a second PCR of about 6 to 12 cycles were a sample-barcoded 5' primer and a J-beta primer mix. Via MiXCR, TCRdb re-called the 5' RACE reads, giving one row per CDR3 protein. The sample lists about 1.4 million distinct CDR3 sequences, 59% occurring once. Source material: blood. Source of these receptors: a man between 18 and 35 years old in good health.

For the CDR3, the DNA is TGTGCCATCAGTGGGGACAGGACCAATTCCTACAATGAGCAGTTCTTC. It specifies CAISGDRTNSYNEQFF. This chain uses TRBV10-3 with TRBJ2-1; TRBD1 matches at 8 bases. The CDR3 is 16 residues long. Germline V gives CDR1 ENHRY, CDR2 SYGVKD. V shed 4 bases, J shed 1 base, and the junction held 6 bases outside the gene matches.

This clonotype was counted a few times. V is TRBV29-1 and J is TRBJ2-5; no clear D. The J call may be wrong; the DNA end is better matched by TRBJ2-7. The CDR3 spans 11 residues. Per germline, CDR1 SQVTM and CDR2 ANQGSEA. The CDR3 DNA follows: TGCAGCGTTGTGCTGGGCTACGAGCAGTACTTC. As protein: CSVVLGYEQYF.

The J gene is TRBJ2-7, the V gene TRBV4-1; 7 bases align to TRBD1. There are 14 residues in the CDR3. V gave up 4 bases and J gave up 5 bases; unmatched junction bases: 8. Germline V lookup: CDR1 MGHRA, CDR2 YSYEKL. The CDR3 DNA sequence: TGCGCCAGCAGCCTCCGGACAGGTAACCACGAGCAGTACTTC. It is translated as CASSLRTGNHEQYF.

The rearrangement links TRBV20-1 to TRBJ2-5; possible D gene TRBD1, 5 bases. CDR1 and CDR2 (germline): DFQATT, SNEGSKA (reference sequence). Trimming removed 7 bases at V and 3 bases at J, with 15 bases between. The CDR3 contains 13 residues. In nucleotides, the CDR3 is TGCAGTGGGGGCCATGAGGCGGAAGAGACCCAGTACTTC. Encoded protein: CSGGHEAEETQYF.

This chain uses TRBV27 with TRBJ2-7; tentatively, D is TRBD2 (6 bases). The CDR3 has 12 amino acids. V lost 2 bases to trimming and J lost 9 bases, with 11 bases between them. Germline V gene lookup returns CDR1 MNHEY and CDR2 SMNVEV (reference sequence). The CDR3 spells CASSLPGGLQYF. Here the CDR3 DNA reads TGTGCCAGCAGTTTACCCGGGGGTCTGCAGTACTTC.

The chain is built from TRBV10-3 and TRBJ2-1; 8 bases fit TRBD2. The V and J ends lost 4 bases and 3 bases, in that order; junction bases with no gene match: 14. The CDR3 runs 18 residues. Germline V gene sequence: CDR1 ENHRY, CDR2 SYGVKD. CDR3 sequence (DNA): TGTGCCATCAGTGGTAGCGGGGAAGTTACGATTATCTACAATGAGCAGTTCTTC. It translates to CAISGSGEVTIIYNEQFF.

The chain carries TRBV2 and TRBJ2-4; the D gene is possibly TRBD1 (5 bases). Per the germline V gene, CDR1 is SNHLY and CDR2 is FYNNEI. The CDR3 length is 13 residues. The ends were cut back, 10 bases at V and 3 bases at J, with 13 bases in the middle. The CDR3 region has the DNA TGTGCCACCCGGCTGACAGACAAAAACATTCAGTACTTC. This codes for CATRLTDKNIQYF. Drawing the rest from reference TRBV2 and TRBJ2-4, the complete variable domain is EPEVTQTPSHQVTQMGQEVILRCVPISNHLYFYWYRQILGQKVEFLVSFYNNEISEKSEIFDDQFSVERPDGSNFTLKIRSTKLEDSAMYFCATRLTDKNIQYFGAGTRLSVL.

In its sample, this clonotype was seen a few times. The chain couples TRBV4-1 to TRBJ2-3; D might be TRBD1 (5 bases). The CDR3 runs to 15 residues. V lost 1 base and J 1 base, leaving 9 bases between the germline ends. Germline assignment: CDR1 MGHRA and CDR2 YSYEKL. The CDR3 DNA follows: TGCGCCAGCAGCCAAGGACAGTCCCGCACAGATACGCAGTATTTT. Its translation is CASSQGQSRTDTQYF.

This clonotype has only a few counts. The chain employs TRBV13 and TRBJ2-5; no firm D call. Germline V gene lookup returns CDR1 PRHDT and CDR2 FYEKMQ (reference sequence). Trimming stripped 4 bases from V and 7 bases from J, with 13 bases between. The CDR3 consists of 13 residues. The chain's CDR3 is CASSSPHSGTQYF. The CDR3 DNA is TGTGCCAGCAGCTCACCTCACTCTGGGACCCAGTACTTC.

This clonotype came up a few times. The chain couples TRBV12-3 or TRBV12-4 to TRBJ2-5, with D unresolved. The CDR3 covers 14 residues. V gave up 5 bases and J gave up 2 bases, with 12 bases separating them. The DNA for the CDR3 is TGTGCCAGCAGTCGGCTCGCGGCGCAAGAGACCCAGTACTTC. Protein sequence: CASSRLAAQETQYF.

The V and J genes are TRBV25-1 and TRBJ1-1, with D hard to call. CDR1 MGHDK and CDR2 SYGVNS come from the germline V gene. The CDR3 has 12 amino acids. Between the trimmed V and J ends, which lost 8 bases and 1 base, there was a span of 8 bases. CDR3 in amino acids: CASGTPNTEAFF. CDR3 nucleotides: TGTGCCAGCGGCACACCGAACACTGAAGCTTTCTTT.

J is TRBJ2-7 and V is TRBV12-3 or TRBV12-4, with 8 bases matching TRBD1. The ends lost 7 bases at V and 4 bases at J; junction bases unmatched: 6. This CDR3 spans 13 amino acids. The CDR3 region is CASTRTGRYEQYF. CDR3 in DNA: TGTGCCAGCACTCGGACAGGGCGATACGAGCAGTACTTC.

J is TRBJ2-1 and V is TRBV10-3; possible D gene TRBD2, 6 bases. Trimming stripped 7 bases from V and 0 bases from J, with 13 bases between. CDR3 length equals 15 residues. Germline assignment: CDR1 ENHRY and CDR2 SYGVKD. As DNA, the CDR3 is TGTGCCATCAATCCCCGGGACTCCTCCTACAATGAGCAGTTCTTC. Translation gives CAINPRDSSYNEQFF.

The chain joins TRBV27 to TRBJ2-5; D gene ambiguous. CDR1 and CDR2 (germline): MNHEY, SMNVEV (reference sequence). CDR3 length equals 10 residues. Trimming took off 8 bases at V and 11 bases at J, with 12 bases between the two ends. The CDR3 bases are TGTGCCAGCGGCTTAGGAAAACAGTACTTC. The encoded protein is CASGLGKQYF.

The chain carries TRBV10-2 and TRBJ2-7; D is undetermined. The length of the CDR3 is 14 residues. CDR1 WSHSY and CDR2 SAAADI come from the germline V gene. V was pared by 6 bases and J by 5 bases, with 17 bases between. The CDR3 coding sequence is TGCGCCAGCAGCCTTTCAGAAGCTCTCCACGAGCAGTACTTC. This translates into CASSLSEALHEQYF.

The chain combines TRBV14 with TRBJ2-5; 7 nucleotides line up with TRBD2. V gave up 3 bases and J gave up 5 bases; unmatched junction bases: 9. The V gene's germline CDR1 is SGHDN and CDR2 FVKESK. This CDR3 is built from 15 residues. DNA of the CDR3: TGTGCCAGCAGCCAGAACACGGGACTACAGGAGACCCAGTACTTC. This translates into CASSQNTGLQETQYF.

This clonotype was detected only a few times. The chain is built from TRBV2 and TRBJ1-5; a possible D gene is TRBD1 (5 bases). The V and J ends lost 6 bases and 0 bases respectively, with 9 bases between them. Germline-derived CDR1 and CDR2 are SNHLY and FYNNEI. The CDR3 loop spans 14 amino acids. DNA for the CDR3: TGTGCCAGCAGGCCGGGGGTTAGCAATCAGCCCCAGCATTTT. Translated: CASRPGVSNQPQHF.

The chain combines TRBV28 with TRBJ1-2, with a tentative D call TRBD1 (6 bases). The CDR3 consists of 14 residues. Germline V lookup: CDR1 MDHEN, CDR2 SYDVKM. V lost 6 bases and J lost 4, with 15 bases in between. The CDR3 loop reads CASRLGGQLYGYTF. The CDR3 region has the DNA TGTGCCAGCAGGTTGGGGGGACAACTCTATGGCTACACCTTC.

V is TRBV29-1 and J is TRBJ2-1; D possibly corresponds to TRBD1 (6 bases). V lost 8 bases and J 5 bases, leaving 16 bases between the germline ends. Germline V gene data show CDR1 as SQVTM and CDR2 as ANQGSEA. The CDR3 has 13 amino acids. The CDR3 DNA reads TGCAGCATCACCGTGGACAGAGACAATGAGCAGTTCTTC. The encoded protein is CSITVDRDNEQFF.

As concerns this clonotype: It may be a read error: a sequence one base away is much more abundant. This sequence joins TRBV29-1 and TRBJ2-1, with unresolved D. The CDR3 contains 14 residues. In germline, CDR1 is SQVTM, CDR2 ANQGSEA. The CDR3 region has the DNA TGCGGCGTTGCACGGGCAGGTGCCAACAATGAGCAGTTCTTC. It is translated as CGVARAGANNEQFF.

The CDR3 sequence: CASSLQTSGNIQYF. CDR3 in DNA: TGTGCCAGCAGCTTGCAGACTAGCGGGAACATTCAGTACTTC. V gene TRBV5-5 combines with J gene TRBJ2-4; 10 nucleotides agree with TRBD2. J gave up 7 bases and V 1 base, and 2 bases lay outside the gene matches. The CDR3 is made up of 14 amino acids. Germline-derived CDR1 and CDR2 are SGHKS and YYEKEE (reference sequence).

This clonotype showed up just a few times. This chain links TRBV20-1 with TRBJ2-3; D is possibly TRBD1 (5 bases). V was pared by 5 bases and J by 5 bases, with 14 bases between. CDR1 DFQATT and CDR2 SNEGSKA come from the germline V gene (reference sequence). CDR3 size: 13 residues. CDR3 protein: CSASRDWGDTQYF. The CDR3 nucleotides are TGCAGTGCTTCCAGGGATTGGGGAGATACGCAGTATTTT.

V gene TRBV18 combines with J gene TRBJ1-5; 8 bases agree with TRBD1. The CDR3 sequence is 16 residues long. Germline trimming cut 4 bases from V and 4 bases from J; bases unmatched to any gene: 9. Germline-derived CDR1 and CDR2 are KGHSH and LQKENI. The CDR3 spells CASSLPGTGGNQPQHF. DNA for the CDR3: TGTGCCAGCTCACTTCCGGGGACAGGAGGGAATCAGCCCCAGCATTTT.

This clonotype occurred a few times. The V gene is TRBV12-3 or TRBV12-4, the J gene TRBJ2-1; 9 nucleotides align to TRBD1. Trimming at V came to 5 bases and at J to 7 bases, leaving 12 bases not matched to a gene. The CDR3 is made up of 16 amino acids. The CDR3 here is CASSLNPGQGRNEQFF. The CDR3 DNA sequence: TGTGCCAGCAGTCTGAACCCGGGACAGGGTAGGAATGAGCAGTTCTTC.

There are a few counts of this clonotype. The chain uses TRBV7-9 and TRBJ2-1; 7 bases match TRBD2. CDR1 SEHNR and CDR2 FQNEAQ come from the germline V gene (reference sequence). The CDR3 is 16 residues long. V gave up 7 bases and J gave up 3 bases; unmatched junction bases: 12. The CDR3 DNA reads TGTGCCAGCACCCATTTGAGGGGAGGGGACTACAATGAGCAGTTCTTC. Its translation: CASTHLRGGDYNEQFF.

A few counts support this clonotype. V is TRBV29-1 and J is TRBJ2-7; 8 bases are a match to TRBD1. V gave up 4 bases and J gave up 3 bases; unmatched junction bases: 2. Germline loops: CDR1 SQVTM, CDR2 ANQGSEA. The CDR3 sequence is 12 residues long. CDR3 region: CSVGGTGYEQYF. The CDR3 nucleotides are TGCAGCGTTGGCGGGACAGGCTACGAGCAGTACTTC.

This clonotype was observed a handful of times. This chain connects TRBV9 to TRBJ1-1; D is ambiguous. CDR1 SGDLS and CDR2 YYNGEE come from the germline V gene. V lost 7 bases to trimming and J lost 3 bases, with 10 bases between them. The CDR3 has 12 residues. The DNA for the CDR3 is TGTGCCAGCGCAGAGGGCGACACTGAAGCTTTCTTT. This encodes CASAEGDTEAFF.

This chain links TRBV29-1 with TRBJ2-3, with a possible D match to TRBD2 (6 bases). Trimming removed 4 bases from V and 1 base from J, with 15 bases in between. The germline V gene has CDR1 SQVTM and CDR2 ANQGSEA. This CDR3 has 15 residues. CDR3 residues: CSVGRRGLGTDTQYF. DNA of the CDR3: TGCAGCGTTGGGAGGCGGGGACTGGGCACAGATACGCAGTATTTT.

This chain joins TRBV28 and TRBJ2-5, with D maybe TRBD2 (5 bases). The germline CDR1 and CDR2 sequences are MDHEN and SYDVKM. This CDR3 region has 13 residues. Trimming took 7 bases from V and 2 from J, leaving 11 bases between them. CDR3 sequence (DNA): TGTGCCAGCACAGGAGGTTTACAAGAGACCCAGTACTTC. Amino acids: CASTGGLQETQYF.

CDR3 nucleotides: TGTGCCAGCAGCTTCAGGGGACAGGGGAATGGGGACATTCAGTACTTC. It yields the protein CASSFRGQGNGDIQYF. The chain is built from TRBV7-9 and TRBJ2-4; 10 bases are shared with TRBD1. The CDR3 sequence is 16 residues long. Germline V gene data show CDR1 as SEHNR and CDR2 as FQNEAQ (reference sequence). Losses at the gene ends were 3 bases for V and 8 bases for J; bases not matched to a gene: 10. Supplemented by reference TRBV7-9 and TRBJ2-4, the full variable domain reads DTGVSQNPRHKITKRGQNVTFRCDPISEHNRLYWYRQTLGQGPEFLTYFQNEAQLEKSRLLSDRFSAERPKGSFSTLEIQRTEQGDSAMYLCASSFRGQGNGDIQYFGAGTRLSVL.

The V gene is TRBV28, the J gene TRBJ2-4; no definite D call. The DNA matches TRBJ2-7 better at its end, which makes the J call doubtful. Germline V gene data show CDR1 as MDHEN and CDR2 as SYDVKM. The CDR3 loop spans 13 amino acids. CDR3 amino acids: CASTRGPLYEQYF. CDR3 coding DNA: TGTGCCAGCACTCGTGGGCCTTTATACGAGCAGTACTTC.

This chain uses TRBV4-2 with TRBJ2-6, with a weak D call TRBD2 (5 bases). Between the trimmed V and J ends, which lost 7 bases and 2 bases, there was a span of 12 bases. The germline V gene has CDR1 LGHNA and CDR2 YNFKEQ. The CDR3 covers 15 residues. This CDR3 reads CASKADGAGANVLTF. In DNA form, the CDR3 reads TGTGCCAGCAAAGCTGACGGGGCTGGGGCCAACGTCCTGACTTTC.